Listed here are 8 T cell receptor beta chains from one sample, sequenced in a study of blood T cell repertoires in COVID-19. Sequencing used immunoSEQ multiplex PCR; TCRdb keeps in-frame clones, though not all of them. Of roughly 26,000 clones listed, roughly 90% were seen once; the top ten hold 2.5% to 3%. Sequenced: peripheral blood. Receptors were obtained from a human donor in a cohort sampled during active COVID-19.

The gene calls are TRBV10-3 and TRBJ1-2; TRBD1 agrees at 8 bases. V shed 2 bases, J shed 8 bases, and the junction held 7 bases outside the gene matches. Per germline, CDR1 ENHRY and CDR2 SYGVKD. The CDR3 runs to 14 residues. This chain's CDR3 is CAISETDRASGYTF. In nucleotides, the CDR3 is TGTGCCATCAGTGAGACGGACAGGGCGTCCGGCTACACCTTC.

The chain combines TRBV9 with TRBJ1-1; D uncertain. The CDR3 is made up of 14 amino acids. Germline loops: CDR1 SGDLS, CDR2 YYNGEE. V lost 0 bases and J 5 bases, leaving 11 bases between the germline ends. The CDR3 sequence: CASSVGAGSTEAFF. The CDR3 DNA reads TGTGCCAGCAGCGTAGGGGCAGGCTCGACTGAAGCTTTCTTT. The full variable domain, with the rest looked up from reference TRBV9 and TRBJ1-1, is DSGVTQTPKHLITATGQRVTLRCSPRSGDLSVYWYQQSLDQGLQFLIQYYNGEERAKGNILERFSAQQFPDLHSELNLSSLELGDSALYFCASSVGAGSTEAFFGQGTRLTVV.

The V and J genes are TRBV5-4 and TRBJ2-4; a weak D match, TRBD2 (6 bases). The CDR3 loop spans 15 amino acids. V lost 4 bases to trimming and J lost 0 bases, with 11 bases between them. Germline loops: CDR1 SGHNT, CDR2 YYREEE (reference sequence). Here the CDR3 DNA reads TGTGCCAGCAGCCCGGGGGATTTAGCCAAAAACATTCAGTACTTC. As protein: CASSPGDLAKNIQYF.

The chain employs TRBV19 and TRBJ1-1, with D possibly TRBD1 on 5 matching bases. Germline CDR1 and CDR2: LNHDA and SQIVND (reference sequence). V lost 7 bases and J 4 bases, leaving 10 bases between the germline ends. This CDR3 comprises 12 residues. CDR3 coding DNA: TGTGCCAGTAAGACCGGGGGCACTGAAGCTTTCTTT. This codes for CASKTGGTEAFF.

The chain uses TRBV9 and TRBJ2-5; perhaps TRBD1 as D (5 bases). V was clipped by 0 bases and J by 7 bases, with 16 bases between them. Germline V gene sequence: CDR1 SGDLS, CDR2 YYNGEE. This CDR3 region has 15 residues. The CDR3 sequence: CASSVDPGQLGTQYF. The CDR3 region has the DNA TGTGCCAGCAGCGTAGATCCAGGGCAACTGGGGACCCAGTACTTC.

The chain couples TRBV2 to TRBJ2-7; tentative D call: TRBD2 (7 bases). V gave up 4 bases and J gave up 4 bases, with 20 bases separating them. Per the germline V gene, CDR1 is SNHLY and CDR2 is FYNNEI. There are 16 residues in the CDR3. CDR3 nucleotides: TGTGCCAGCAGTGGAGGGCTTCCGAGGGGGGGGTACGAGCAGTACTTC. Protein product: CASSGGLPRGGYEQYF.

The chain combines TRBV6-4 with TRBJ2-3; TRBD2 matches at 12 bases. Trimming removed 5 bases from V and 1 base from J; junction bases left unmatched: 4. There are 16 residues in the CDR3. Looked up from germline, CDR1 is MRHNA and CDR2 is SNTAGT. The CDR3 DNA sequence: TGTGCCAGCAGTCCGCGGACTAGCGGGGGCACAGATACGCAGTATTTT. This sequence encodes CASSPRTSGGTDTQYF.

The chain combines TRBV29-1 with TRBJ1-1; D remains unclear. Trimming took off 3 bases at V and 7 bases at J, with 12 bases between the two ends. Germline lookup yields CDR1 SQVTM and CDR2 ANQGSEA. The CDR3 is 12 amino acids. The DNA of the CDR3 is TGCAGCGTTGAGTTCGGGTTAGGTGAAGCTTTCTTT. It encodes CSVEFGLGEAFF.